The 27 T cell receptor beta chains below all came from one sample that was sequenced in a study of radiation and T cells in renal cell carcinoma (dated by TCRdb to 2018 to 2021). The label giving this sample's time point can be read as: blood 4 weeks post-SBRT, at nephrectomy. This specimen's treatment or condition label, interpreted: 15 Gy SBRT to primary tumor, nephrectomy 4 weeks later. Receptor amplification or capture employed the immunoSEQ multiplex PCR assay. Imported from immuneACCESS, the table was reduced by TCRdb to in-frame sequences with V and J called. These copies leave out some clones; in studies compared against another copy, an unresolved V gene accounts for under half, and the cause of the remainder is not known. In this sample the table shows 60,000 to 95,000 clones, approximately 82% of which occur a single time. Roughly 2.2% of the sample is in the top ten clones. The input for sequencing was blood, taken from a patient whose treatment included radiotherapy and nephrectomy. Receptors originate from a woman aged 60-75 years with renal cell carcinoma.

CDR3 sequence: CASSVDRGPEAFF. The CDR3 region has the DNA TGCGCCAGCAGTGTTGACAGGGGGCCTGAAGCTTTCTTT. The V gene is TRBV10-2, the J gene TRBJ1-1; TRBD1 matches 10 bases. In germline, CDR1 is WSHSY, CDR2 SAAADI. The CDR3 spans 13 residues. V trimming: 4 bases; J trimming: 6 bases; junction bases outside the gene matches: 2.

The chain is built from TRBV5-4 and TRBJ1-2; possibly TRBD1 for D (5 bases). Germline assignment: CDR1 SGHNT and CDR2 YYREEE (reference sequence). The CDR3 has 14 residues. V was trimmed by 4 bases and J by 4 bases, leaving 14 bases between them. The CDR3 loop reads CASSHSGEIYGYTF. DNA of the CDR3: TGTGCCAGCAGCCACTCGGGGGAAATCTATGGCTACACCTTC.

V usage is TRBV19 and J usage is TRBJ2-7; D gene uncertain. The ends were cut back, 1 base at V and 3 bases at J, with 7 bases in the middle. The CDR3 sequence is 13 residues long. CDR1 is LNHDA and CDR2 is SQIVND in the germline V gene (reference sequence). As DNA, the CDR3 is TGTGCCAGTAGTATAGCCCTCCTCTACGAGCAGTACTTC. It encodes CASSIALLYEQYF.

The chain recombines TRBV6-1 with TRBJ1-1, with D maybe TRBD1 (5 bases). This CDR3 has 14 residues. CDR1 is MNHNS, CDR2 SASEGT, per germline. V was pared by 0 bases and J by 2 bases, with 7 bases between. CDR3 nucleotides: TGTGCCAGCAGTGAAGCTGACAGAAACACTGAAGCTTTCTTT. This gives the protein CASSEADRNTEAFF.

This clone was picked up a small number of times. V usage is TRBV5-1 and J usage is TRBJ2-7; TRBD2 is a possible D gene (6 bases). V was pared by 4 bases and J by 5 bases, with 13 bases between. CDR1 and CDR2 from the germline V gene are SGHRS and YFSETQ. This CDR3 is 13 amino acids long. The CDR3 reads CASSKRELDEQYF. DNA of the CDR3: TGCGCCAGCAGCAAACGGGAGTTGGACGAGCAGTACTTC.

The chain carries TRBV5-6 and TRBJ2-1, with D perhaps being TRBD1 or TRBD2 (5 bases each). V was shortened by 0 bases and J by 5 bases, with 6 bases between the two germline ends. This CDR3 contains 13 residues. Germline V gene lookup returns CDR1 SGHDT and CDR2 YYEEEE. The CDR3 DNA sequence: TGTGCCAGCAGCTTGGGAGGGGACAATGAGCAGTTCTTC. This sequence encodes CASSLGGDNEQFF.

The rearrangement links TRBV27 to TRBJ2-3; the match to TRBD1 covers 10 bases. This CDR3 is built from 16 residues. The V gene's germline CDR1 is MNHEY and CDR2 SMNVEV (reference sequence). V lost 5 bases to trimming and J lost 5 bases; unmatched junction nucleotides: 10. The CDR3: CASSPPWTGGQDTQYF. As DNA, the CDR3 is TGTGCCAGCAGTCCCCCCTGGACAGGGGGGCAAGATACGCAGTATTTT.

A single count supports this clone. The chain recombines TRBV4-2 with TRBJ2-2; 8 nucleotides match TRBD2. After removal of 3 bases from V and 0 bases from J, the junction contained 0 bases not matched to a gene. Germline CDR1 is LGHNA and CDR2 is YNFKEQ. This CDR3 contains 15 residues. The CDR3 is CASSQTSANTGELFF. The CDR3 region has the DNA TGTGCCAGCAGCCAGACTAGCGCGAACACCGGGGAGCTGTTTTTT.

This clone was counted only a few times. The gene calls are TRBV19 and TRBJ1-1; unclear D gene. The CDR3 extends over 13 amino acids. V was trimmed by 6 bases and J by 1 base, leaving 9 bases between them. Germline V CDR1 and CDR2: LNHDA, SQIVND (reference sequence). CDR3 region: CASRLQQNTEAFF. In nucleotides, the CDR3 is TGTGCCAGTAGATTACAGCAGAACACTGAAGCTTTCTTT.

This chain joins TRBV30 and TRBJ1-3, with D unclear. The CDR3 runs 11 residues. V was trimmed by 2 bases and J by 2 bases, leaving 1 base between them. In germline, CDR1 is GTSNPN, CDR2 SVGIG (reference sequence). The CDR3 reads CAWSPGNTIYF. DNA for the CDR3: TGTGCCTGGAGTCCTGGAAACACCATATATTTT.

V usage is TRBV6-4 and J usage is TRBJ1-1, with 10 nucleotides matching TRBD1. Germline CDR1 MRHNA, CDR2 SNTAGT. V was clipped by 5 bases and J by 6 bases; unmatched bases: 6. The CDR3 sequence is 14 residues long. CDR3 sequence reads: CASSYGTGVAEAFF. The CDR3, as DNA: TGTGCCAGCAGTTACGGGACAGGGGTCGCTGAAGCTTTCTTT.

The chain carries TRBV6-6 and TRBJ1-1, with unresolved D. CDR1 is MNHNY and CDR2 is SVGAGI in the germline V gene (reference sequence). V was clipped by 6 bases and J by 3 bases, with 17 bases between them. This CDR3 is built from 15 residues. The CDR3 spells CASRQKGGRDTEAFF. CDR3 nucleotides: TGTGCCAGCAGGCAAAAGGGAGGGAGGGACACTGAAGCTTTCTTT.

CDR3 DNA sequence: TGTGCCAGCAGTGAGGGCAGCCCTAACTATGGCTACACCTTC. Translated, it gives CASSEGSPNYGYTF. The V call is TRBV2, the J call TRBJ1-2; D is unclear. CDR1 SNHLY and CDR2 FYNNEI come from the germline V gene. V was pared by 3 bases and J by 0 bases, with 8 bases between. The CDR3 sequence is 14 residues long.

CDR3 sequence reads: CASSPDGVASTNEKLFF. Here the CDR3 DNA reads TGCGCCAGCAGTCCCGATGGGGTCGCTTCAACTAATGAAAAACTGTTTTTT. V gene TRBV23-1 combines with J gene TRBJ1-4, with D unresolved. TRBV23-1 is flagged as an ORF with uncertain function. This CDR3 has 17 residues. The V end was cut by 4 bases, the J end by 0 bases, with 15 bases between.

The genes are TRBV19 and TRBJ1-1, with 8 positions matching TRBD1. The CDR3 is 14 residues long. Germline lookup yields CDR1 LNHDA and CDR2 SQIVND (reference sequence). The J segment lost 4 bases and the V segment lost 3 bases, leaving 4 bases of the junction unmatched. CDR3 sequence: CASSIVQGVTEAFF. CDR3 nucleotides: TGTGCCAGTAGTATTGTACAGGGGGTCACTGAAGCTTTCTTT. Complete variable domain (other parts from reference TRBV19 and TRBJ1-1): DGGITQSPKYLFRKEGQNVTLSCEQNLNHDAMYWYRQDPGQGLRLIYYSQIVNDFQKGDIAEGYSVSREKKESFPLTVTSAQKNPTAFYLCASSIVQGVTEAFFGQGTRLTVV.

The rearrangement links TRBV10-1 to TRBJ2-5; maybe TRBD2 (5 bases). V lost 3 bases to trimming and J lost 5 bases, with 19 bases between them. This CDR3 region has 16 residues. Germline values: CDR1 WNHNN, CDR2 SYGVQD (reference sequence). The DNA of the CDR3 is TGCGCCAGCAGTGATGGCTATGGACTGACGACTGAGACCCAGTACTTC. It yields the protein CASSDGYGLTTETQYF.

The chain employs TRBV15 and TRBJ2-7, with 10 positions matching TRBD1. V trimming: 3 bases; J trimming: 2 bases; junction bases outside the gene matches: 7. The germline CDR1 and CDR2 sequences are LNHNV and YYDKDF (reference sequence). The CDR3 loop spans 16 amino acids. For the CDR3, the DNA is TGTGCCACCAGCAGCGCCGGGACAGGGGAAACCTACGAGCAGTACTTC. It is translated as CATSSAGTGETYEQYF.

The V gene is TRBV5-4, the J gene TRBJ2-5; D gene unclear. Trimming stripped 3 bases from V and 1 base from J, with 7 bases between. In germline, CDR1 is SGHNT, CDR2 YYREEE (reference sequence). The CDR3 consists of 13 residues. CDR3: CASSSVVQETQYF. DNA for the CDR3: TGTGCCAGCAGCTCGGTGGTCCAAGAGACCCAGTACTTC.

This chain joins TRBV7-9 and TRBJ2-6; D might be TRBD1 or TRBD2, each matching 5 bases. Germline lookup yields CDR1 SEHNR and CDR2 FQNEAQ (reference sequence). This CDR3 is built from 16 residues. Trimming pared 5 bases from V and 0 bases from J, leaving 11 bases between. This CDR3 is CASSPGPTSGANVLTF. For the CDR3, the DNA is TGTGCCAGCAGCCCGGGACCCACCTCTGGGGCCAACGTCCTGACTTTC.

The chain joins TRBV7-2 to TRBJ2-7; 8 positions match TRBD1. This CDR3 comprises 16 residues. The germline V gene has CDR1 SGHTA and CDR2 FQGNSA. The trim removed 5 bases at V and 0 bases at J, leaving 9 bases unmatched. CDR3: CASSTLGTGSSYEQYF. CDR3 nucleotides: TGTGCCAGCAGCACCCTGGGGACAGGAAGCTCCTACGAGCAGTACTTC.

The CDR3: CASSALGGNQPQHF. CDR3 bases: TGTGCCAGCAGCGCATTGGGGGGCAATCAGCCCCAGCATTTT. The chain is built from TRBV5-5 and TRBJ1-5, with a possible D match to TRBD1 (5 bases). Germline-derived CDR1 and CDR2 are SGHKS and YYEKEE (reference sequence). Trimming cost V 4 bases and J 2 bases, with 10 bases left between them. This CDR3 comprises 14 residues.

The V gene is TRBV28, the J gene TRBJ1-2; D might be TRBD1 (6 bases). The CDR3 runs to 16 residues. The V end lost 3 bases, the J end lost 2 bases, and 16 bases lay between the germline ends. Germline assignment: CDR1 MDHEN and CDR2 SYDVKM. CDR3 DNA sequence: TGTGCCAGCAGTTTCCTTCCCGATACAGGGAACTATGGCTACACCTTC. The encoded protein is CASSFLPDTGNYGYTF.

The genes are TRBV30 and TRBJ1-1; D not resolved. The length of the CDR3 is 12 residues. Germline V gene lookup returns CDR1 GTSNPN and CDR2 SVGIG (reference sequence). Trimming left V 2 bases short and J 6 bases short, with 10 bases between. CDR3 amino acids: CAWSSGRAEAFF. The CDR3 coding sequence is TGTGCCTGGAGTTCCGGTAGAGCTGAAGCTTTCTTT.

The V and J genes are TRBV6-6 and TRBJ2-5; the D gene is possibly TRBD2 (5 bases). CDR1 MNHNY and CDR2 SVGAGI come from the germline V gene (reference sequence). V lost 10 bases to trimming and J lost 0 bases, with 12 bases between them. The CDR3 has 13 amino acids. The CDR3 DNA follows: TGTGCCACCCAGCCCGGGAACCAAGAGACCCAGTACTTC. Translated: CATQPGNQETQYF.

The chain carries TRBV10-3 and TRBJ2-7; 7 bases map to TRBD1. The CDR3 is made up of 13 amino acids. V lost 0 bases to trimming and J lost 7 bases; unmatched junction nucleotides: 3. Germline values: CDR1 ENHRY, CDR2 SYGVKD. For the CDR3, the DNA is TGTGCCATCAGTGAGTCGCAGGGGGAAGAGCAGTACTTC. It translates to CAISESQGEEQYF.

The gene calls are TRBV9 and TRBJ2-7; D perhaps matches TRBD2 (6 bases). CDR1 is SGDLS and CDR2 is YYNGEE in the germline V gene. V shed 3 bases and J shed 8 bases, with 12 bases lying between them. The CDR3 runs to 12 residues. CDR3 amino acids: CASSGRDPQQYF. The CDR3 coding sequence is TGTGCCAGCAGCGGGAGGGACCCGCAGCAGTACTTC.

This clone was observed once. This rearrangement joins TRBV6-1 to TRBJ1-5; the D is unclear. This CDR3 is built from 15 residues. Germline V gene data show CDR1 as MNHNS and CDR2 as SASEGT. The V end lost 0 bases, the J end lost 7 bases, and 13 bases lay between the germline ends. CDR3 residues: CASSEASGGVQPQHF. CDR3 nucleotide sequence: TGTGCCAGCAGTGAAGCGAGCGGTGGGGTCCAGCCCCAGCATTTT.